This T cell receptor (beta chain) stems from a study of blood T cell repertoires in COVID-19. Only in-frame clones appear in the TCRdb table, and some are missing; sequencing was by immunoSEQ multiplex PCR. Here the sample spans about 71,000 clones, around 85% being singletons. Germline assignment: CDR1 SGDLS and CDR2 YYNGEE. The trim removed 6 bases at V and 0 bases at J, leaving 10 bases unmatched. The CDR3 covers 18 residues. Sequencing input: peripheral blood. V gene TRBV9 combines with J gene TRBJ2-6; 9 positions agree with TRBD1. The receptor was derived from a man at least 80 years old with acute or convalescent COVID-19. In DNA, the CDR3 is TGTGCCAGCACGAGACAGGGGGAGACCCCCTCTGGGGCCAACGTCCTGACTTTC. Translation: CASTRQGETPSGANVLTF.